What follows describes a single T cell receptor beta chain. Assignments of participants to cohorts depended upon their own reported clinical history. The sample originates from a study of blood T cell repertoires in COVID-19. Whole-study context: The analysed material was cDNA or gDNA that came from T cells, B-cell-depleted T cells, or PBMCs.

Sequencing was performed with immunoSEQ multiplex PCR; in TCRdb, only in-frame clones are kept and a portion is missing. The sample holds fewer than 450,000 clones; approximately 91% are singletons and the top ten take approximately 2.1%. This receptor was obtained from a woman between 40 and 50 years old with acute COVID-19. The material sequenced was PBMCs or T cells enriched from blood (not recorded which).

The CDR3 sequence: CASSPPRTAQSYEQYF. Written as DNA, the CDR3 is TGTGCCAGCAGTCCACCCCGGACAGCCCAGTCCTACGAGCAGTACTTC. The V gene is TRBV27, the J gene TRBJ2-7; possible D gene TRBD1, 6 bases. V lost 5 bases and J 1 base, leaving 18 bases between the germline ends. The V gene's germline CDR1 is MNHEY and CDR2 SMNVEV (reference sequence). CDR3 size: 16 residues.